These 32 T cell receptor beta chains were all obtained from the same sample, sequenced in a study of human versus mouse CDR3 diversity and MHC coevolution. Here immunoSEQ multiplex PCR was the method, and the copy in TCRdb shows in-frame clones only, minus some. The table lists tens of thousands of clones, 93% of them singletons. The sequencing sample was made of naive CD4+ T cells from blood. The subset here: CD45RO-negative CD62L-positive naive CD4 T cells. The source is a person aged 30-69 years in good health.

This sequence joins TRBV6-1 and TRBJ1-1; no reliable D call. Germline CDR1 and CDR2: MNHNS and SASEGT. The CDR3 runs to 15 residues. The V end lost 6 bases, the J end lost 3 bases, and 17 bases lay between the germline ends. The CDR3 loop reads CASSQSRGPYTEAFF. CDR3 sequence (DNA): TGTGCCAGCAGCCAGTCGAGAGGGCCTTACACTGAAGCTTTCTTT.

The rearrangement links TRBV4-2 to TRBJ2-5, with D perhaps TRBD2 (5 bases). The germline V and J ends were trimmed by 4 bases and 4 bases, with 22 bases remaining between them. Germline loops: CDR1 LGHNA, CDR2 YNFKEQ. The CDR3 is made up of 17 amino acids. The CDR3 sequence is CASSPEVLRSGRETQYF. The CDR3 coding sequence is TGTGCCAGCAGCCCGGAGGTACTCAGGAGCGGTCGAGAGACCCAGTACTTC.

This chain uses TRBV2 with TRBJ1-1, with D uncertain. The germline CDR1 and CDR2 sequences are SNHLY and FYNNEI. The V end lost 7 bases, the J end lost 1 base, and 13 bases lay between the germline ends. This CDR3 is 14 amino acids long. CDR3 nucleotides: TGTGCCAGCACCTCAATAGGGAGGAACACTGAAGCTTTCTTT. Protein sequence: CASTSIGRNTEAFF.

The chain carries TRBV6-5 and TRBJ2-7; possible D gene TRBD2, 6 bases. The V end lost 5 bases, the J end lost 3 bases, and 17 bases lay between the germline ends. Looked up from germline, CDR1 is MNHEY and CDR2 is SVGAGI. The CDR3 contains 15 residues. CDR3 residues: CASSQYAGTYYEQYF. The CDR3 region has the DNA TGTGCCAGCAGTCAGTACGCCGGGACTTACTACGAGCAGTACTTC.

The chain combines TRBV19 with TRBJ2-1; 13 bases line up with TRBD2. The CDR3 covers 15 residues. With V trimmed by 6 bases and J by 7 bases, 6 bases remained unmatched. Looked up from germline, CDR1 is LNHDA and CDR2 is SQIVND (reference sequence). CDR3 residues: CASRAGTSGENEQFF. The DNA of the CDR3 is TGTGCCAGTAGGGCCGGGACTAGCGGGGAGAATGAGCAGTTCTTC.

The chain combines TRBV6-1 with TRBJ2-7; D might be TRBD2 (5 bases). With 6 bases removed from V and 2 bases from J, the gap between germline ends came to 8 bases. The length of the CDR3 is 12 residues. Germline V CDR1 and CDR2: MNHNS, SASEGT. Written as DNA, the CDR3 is TGTGCCAGCAGCCCGGGGACCTACGAGCAGTACTTC. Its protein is CASSPGTYEQYF.

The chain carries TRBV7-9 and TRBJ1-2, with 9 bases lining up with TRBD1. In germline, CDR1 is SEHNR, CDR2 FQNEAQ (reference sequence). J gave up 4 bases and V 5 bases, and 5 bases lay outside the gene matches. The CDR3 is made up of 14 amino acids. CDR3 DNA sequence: TGTGCCAGCAGCGCGGACAGGGGTTCCTATGGCTACACCTTC. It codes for CASSADRGSYGYTF. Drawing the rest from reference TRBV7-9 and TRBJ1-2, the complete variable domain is DTGVSQNPRHKITKRGQNVTFRCDPISEHNRLYWYRQTLGQGPEFLTYFQNEAQLEKSRLLSDRFSAERPKGSFSTLEIQRTEQGDSAMYLCASSADRGSYGYTFGSGTRLTVV.

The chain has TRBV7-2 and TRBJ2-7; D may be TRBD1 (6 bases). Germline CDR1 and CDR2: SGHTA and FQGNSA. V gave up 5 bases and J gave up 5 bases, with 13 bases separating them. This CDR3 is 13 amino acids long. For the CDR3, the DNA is TGTGCCAGCAGCGCCGGGACAAGCCACGAGCAGTACTTC. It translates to CASSAGTSHEQYF.

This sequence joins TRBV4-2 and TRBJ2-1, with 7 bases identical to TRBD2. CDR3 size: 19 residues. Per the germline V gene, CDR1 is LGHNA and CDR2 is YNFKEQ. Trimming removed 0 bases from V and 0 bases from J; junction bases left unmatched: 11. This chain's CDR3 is CASSQETSVNPSSYNEQFF. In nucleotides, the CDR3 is TGTGCCAGCAGCCAAGAAACTAGCGTCAATCCAAGCTCCTACAATGAGCAGTTCTTC.

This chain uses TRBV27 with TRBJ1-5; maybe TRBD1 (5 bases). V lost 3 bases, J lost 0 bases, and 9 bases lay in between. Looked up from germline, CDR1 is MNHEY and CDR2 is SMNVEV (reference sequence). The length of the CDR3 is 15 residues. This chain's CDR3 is CASSFGGNSNQPQHF. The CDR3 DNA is TGTGCCAGCAGTTTCGGGGGGAATAGCAATCAGCCCCAGCATTTT.

This CDR3 reads CASRWGLAGGLRTGELFF. The DNA of the CDR3 is TGTGCCAGCAGATGGGGACTAGCGGGAGGGCTCAGGACCGGGGAGCTGTTTTTT. The chain recombines TRBV28 with TRBJ2-2, with 16 nucleotides matching TRBD2. This CDR3 is 18 amino acids long. The germline gives CDR1 MDHEN, CDR2 SYDVKM. Trimming removed 6 bases from V and 5 bases from J; junction bases left unmatched: 9.

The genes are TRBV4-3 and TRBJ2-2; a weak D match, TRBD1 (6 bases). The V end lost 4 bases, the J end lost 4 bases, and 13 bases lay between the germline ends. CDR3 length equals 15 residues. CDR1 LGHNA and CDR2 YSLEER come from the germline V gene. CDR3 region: CASSLLGASTGELFF. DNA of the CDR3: TGCGCCAGCAGCCTGTTGGGGGCGTCCACCGGGGAGCTGTTTTTT.

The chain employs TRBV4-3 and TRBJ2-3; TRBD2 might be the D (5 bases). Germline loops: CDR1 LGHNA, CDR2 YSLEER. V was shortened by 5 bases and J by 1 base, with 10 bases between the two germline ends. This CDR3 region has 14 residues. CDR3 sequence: CASSVASRTDTQYF. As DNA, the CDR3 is TGCGCCAGCAGCGTAGCGAGCCGCACAGATACGCAGTATTTT.

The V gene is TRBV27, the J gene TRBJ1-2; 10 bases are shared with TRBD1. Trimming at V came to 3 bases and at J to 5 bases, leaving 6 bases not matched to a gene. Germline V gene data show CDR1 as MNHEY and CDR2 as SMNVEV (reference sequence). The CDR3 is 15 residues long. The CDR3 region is CASSFTGTGVYGYTF. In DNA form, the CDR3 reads TGTGCCAGCAGTTTCACCGGGACAGGGGTTTATGGCTACACCTTC.

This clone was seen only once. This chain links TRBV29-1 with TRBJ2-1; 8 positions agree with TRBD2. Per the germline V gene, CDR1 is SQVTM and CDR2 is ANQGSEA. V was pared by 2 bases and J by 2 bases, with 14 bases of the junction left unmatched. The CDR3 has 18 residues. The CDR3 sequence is CSVEIPRAGGLAYNEQFF. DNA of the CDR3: TGCAGCGTTGAAATACCTCGTGCGGGAGGTTTGGCCTACAATGAGCAGTTCTTC.

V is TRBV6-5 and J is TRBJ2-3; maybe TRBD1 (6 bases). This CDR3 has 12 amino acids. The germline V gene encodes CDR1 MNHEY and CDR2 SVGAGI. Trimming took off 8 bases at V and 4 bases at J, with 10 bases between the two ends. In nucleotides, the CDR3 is TGTGCCAGCGGCAGGGGTGCAGATACGCAGTATTTT. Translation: CASGRGADTQYF.

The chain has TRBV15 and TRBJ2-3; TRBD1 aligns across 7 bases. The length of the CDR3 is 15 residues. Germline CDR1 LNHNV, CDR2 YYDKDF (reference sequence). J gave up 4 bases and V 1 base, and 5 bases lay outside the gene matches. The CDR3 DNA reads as TGTGCCACCAGCAGAGGACAGGGTGCTGCAGATACGCAGTATTTT. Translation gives CATSRGQGAADTQYF.

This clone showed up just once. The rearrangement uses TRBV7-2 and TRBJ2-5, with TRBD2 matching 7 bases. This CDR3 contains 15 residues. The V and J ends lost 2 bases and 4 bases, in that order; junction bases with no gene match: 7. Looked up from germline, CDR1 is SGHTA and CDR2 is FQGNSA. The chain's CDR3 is CASSLLGRIPETQYF. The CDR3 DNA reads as TGTGCCAGCAGCTTACTCGGGAGGATTCCAGAGACCCAGTACTTC.

The CDR3 nucleotides read TGTGCCAGCAGGAAGCGGGGCTACGAGCAGTACTTC. It encodes CASRKRGYEQYF. The chain joins TRBV28 to TRBJ2-7, with 7 bases fitting TRBD2. The CDR3 extends over 12 amino acids. Trimming at V came to 6 bases and at J to 3 bases, leaving 2 bases not matched to a gene. Germline loops: CDR1 MDHEN, CDR2 SYDVKM.

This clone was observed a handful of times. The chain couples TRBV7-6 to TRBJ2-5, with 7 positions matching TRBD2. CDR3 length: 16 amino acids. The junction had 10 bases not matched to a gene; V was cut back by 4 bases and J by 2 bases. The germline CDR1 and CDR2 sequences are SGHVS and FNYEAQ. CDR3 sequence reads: CASSSVGGALQETQYF. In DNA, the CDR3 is TGTGCCAGCAGCTCAGTGGGAGGGGCTCTACAAGAGACCCAGTACTTC.

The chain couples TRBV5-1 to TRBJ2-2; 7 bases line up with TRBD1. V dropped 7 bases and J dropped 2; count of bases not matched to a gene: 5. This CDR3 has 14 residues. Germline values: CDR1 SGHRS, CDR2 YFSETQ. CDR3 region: CASSGTVNTGELFF. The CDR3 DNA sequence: TGCGCCAGCTCCGGGACAGTAAACACCGGGGAGCTGTTTTTT. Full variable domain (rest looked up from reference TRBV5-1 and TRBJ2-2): KAGVTQTPRYLIKTRGQQVTLSCSPISGHRSVSWYQQTPGQGLQFLFEYFSETQRNKGNFPGRFSGRQFSNSRSEMNVSTLELGDSALYLCASSGTVNTGELFFGEGSRLTVL.

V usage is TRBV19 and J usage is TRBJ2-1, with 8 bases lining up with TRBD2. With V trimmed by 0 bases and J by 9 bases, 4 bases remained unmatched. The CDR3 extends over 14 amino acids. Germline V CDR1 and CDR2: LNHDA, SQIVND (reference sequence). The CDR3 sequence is CASSIEGTRGEQFF. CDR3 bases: TGTGCCAGTAGTATAGAGGGGACTAGGGGTGAGCAGTTCTTC.

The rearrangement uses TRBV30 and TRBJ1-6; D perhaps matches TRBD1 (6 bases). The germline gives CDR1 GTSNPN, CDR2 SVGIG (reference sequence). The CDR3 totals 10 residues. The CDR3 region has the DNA TGTGTCGGGGACACCCATGGGCTCCACTTT. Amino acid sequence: CVGDTHGLHF.

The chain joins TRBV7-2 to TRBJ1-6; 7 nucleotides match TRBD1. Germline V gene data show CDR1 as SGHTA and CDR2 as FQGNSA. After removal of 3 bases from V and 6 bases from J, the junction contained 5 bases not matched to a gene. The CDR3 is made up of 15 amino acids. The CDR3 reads CASSFNRDSNSPLHF. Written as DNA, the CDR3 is TGTGCCAGCAGCTTCAACCGGGACAGTAATTCACCCCTCCACTTT.

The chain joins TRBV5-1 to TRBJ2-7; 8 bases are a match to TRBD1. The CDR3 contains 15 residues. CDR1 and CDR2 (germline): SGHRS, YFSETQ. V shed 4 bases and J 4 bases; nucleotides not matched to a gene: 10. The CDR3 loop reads CASSPPTGAGYEQYF. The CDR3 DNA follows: TGCGCCAGCAGCCCACCGACAGGGGCAGGGTACGAGCAGTACTTC.

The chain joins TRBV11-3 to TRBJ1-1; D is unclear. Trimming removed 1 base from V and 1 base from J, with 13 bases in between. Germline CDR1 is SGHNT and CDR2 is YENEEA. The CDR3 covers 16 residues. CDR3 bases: TGTGCCAGCAGCTTAGGACCCATCGAGGAGAACACTGAAGCTTTCTTT. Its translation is CASSLGPIEENTEAFF.

The CDR3 sequence: CASSLSPGQRNEKLFF. The CDR3 nucleotides read TGTGCCAGCAGTTTATCGCCGGGACAGAGGAATGAAAAACTGTTTTTT. The chain is built from TRBV27 and TRBJ1-4; 7 nucleotides match TRBD1. Germline lookup yields CDR1 MNHEY and CDR2 SMNVEV (reference sequence). This CDR3 contains 16 residues. V trimming: 0 bases; J trimming: 5 bases; junction bases outside the gene matches: 6.

Here the CDR3 reads CASSSQGAGGYTF. CDR3 DNA sequence: TGTGCCAGCAGCTCACAGGGGGCCGGTGGCTACACCTTC. V is TRBV9 and J is TRBJ1-2, with 9 bases aligning to TRBD1. After removal of 4 bases from V and 7 bases from J, the junction contained 5 bases not matched to a gene. The V gene's germline CDR1 is SGDLS and CDR2 YYNGEE. The CDR3 sequence is 13 residues long.

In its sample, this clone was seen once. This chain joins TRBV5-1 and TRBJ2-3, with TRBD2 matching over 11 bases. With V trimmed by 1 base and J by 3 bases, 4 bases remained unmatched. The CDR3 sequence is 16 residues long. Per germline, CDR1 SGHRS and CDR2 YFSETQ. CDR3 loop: CASSLIAGGTTDTQYF. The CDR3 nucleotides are TGCGCCAGCAGCTTGATAGCGGGAGGGACGACAGATACGCAGTATTTT.

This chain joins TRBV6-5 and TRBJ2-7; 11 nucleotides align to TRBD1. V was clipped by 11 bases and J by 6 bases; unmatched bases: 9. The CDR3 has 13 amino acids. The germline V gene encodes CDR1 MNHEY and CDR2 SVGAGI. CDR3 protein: CAGSGTGGFEQYF. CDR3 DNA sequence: TGTGCCGGCTCTGGGACAGGGGGTTTCGAGCAGTACTTC.

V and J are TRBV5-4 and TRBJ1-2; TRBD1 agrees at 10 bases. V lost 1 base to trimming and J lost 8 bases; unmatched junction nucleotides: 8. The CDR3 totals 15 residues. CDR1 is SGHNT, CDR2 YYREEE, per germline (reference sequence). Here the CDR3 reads CASSLTLTGGWGYTF. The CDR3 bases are TGTGCCAGCAGCTTGACGCTGACAGGGGGCTGGGGCTACACCTTC.

CDR3 nucleotide sequence: TGTGCCAGCTCACTCCTGACAGGGGGCGAATTTGCTGAAGCTTTCTTT. It translates to CASSLLTGGEFAEAFF. This chain joins TRBV18 and TRBJ1-1; TRBD1 matches at 10 bases. Per germline, CDR1 KGHSH and CDR2 LQKENI. V was clipped by 4 bases and J by 6 bases; unmatched bases: 11. The CDR3 is 16 residues long.